This entry describes one TCR beta chain. This clonotype was observed many times. It has no known antigen specificity. Per-base qualities were not stored, and no clone one base away is much larger. Unfractionated whole blood was collected in Tempus Blood RNA tubes, and total RNA was extracted from that blood. About 5 healthy volunteers served as TCR sequencing controls and were bled at day 0, 2 weeks and 6 weeks. Taken from cysteine to phenylalanine, the CDR3 has 14 residues. Only CDR3 DNA is held: 42 bases, read in frame from base 1. Trimming takes 6 bases off V and 3 bases off J; junction bases not matched to a gene: 4. Taken from the germline V gene, the CDR1 and CDR2 loops are MRHNA and SNTAGT. This sample was included in a study of human T cells and chemical hapten exposure (dated by TCRdb to the early 2020s). Describing the broader study: Libraries were combined into a pool for sequencing, and differences in TCR yield between samples came mainly from small differences in library volumes within the pool. For every blood RNA sample, sequencing covered both the TCR alpha and TCR beta chains. In alopecia patients, the study followed how the peripheral blood TCR repertoire changed in vivo over primary and secondary sensitization to diphenylcyclopropenone (DPC), a hapten. The paper as a whole reports these results and caveats: DPC sensitization did not change the number of TCRs with a frequency above 1 in 1000, and there was no evidence of changes in global repertoire structure. After repeated subsampling, changes were observed in the strength of the expansion versus patch-test correlation and in the threshold at which the correlation became significant.

The library was built by means of 5' RACE. Sequencing used an Illumina MiSeq. Library preparation attached unique molecular identifiers to individual cDNA molecules for quantitative, reproducible TCR counting. As for the original processing: The median number of TCRs per sample was over 95,000, ranging from about 20,000 to 700,000. V, J and CDR3 annotation of the TCR reads was performed with the Decombinator software suite. Every sample was subsampled to the same number of TCRs (28,000) for the PS versus PT1 abundance plots. Expanded TCRs were defined as absent before sensitization and observed at least eight times at the 2-week time point. TCRdb applied fastp at Q25 and MiXCR to the public reads, then kept only in-frame beta chains. Rows matching on CDR3 protein sequence are summarized as one entry with the most common DNA and genes. The V and J calls reflect TCRdb's pipeline rather than the authors' work. The sample contains about 80,000 distinct CDR3 sequences, less than 20% of them found a single time. Around 7% of the sample lies in the top ten.

Recombination linked TRBV6-4 to TRBJ2-2, with 7 middle bases fitting TRBD1. This clonotype was obtained from a female donor in good health. The bases read TGTGCCAGCAGCGTCGGGACAGACACCGGGGAGCTGTTTTTT. It codes for CASSVGTDTGELFF.